The 20 T cell receptor beta chains reported below all come from one sample, sequenced in a study of T cell changes during pregnancy in multiple sclerosis. Sequencing was performed with immunoSEQ multiplex PCR; in TCRdb, only in-frame clones are kept and a portion is missing. The table includes about 36,000 clones, 93% detected once. The sample was CD4+ T cells from peripheral blood mononuclear cells, taken in the first trimester of pregnancy. The receptor set was obtained from a female donor with multiple sclerosis, enrolled in a pregnancy study.

The chain joins TRBV5-4 to TRBJ2-3, with a weak D call TRBD2 (5 bases). The CDR3 has 15 residues. Trimming cost V 1 base and J 5 bases, with 14 bases left between them. CDR1 is SGHNT and CDR2 is YYREEE in the germline V gene (reference sequence). CDR3: CASSLPGGGLDTQYF. In DNA, the CDR3 is TGTGCCAGCAGCTTGCCTGGAGGTGGCCTAGATACGCAGTATTTT.

In this sample, this clone turned up once. V usage is TRBV5-4 and J usage is TRBJ1-1, with D possibly TRBD1 on 6 matching bases. The CDR3 is 12 residues long. V was shortened by 5 bases and J by 3 bases, with 8 bases between the two germline ends. The V gene's germline CDR1 is SGHNT and CDR2 YYREEE (reference sequence). CDR3 sequence reads: CASRNRDTEAFF. CDR3 bases: TGTGCCAGCAGAAACAGGGACACTGAAGCTTTCTTT.

This clone occurred once. The chain links TRBV28 to TRBJ2-7; 9 bases are a match to TRBD2. CDR3 length: 20 amino acids. The germline V gene encodes CDR1 MDHEN and CDR2 SYDVKM. Trimming removed 7 bases from V and 2 bases from J; junction bases left unmatched: 24. The CDR3 DNA follows: TGTGCCAGCATGAGTCCGGCGGGAGGGATTGATGATTCAAACCCCTACGAGCAGTACTTC. It encodes CASMSPAGGIDDSNPYEQYF.

A single count supports this clone. This chain's CDR3 is CASSTRPGGRQELTDTQYF. Written as DNA, the CDR3 is TGTGCCAGCAGCACCCGGCCGGGTGGACGACAGGAACTCACAGATACGCAGTATTTT. The genes are TRBV9 and TRBJ2-3; TRBD1 is a possible D gene (6 bases). The V end was cut by 4 bases, the J end by 2 bases, with 26 bases between. The germline gives CDR1 SGDLS, CDR2 YYNGEE. This CDR3 has 19 amino acids.

CDR3 protein: CASSSPGTQPGELFF. CDR3 nucleotides: TGTGCCAGCAGCTCACCGGGAACACAGCCCGGGGAGCTGTTTTTT. The V and J genes are TRBV7-3 and TRBJ2-2; the D gene is possibly TRBD2 (5 bases). Germline assignment: CDR1 SGHTA and CDR2 FQGTGA. This CDR3 is 15 amino acids long. V shed 4 bases and J shed 6 bases, with 15 bases lying between them.

V and J are TRBV19 and TRBJ2-2; 10 nucleotides match TRBD1. The CDR3 has 14 amino acids. J was trimmed by 7 bases and V by 10 bases; bases with no gene match: 9. Looked up from germline, CDR1 is LNHDA and CDR2 is SQIVND (reference sequence). The CDR3 is CATQGQGQGGELFF. The DNA of the CDR3 is TGTGCCACTCAGGGACAGGGGCAGGGCGGGGAGCTGTTTTTT.

The V gene is TRBV10-3, the J gene TRBJ1-4; 12 bases are shared with TRBD1. The CDR3 spans 17 residues. Germline V CDR1 and CDR2: ENHRY, SYGVKD. The V gene end was trimmed by 6 bases and the J gene end by 7 bases; junction bases not matched to a gene: 12. CDR3 nucleotide sequence: TGTGCCATCAGCCCCCGGGACAGGGGGCGTTTAGGTGAAAAACTGTTTTTT. Its protein is CAISPRDRGRLGEKLFF.

This clone was counted once. The gene calls are TRBV30 and TRBJ1-2; 7 positions agree with TRBD1. There are 12 residues in the CDR3. Per germline, CDR1 GTSNPN and CDR2 SVGIG (reference sequence). V lost 3 bases and J lost 2; bases outside the gene matches: 0. CDR3 DNA: TGTGCCTGGAGGACAGGGAACTATGGCTACACCTTC. As protein: CAWRTGNYGYTF.

V and J are TRBV30 and TRBJ2-7; D ambiguous. This CDR3 region has 11 residues. The V and J ends lost 2 bases and 6 bases respectively, with 8 bases between them. Germline assignment: CDR1 GTSNPN and CDR2 SVGIG (reference sequence). The CDR3 spells CAWSLGGEQYF. Written as DNA, the CDR3 is TGTGCCTGGAGTCTTGGCGGCGAGCAGTACTTC.

The rearrangement links TRBV6-5 to TRBJ2-3; 9 nucleotides line up with TRBD1. Trimming took 6 bases from V and 0 from J; bases not matched to a gene: 4. Germline V gene lookup returns CDR1 MNHEY and CDR2 SVGAGI. This CDR3 region has 15 residues. This CDR3 reads CASSRGQGSTDTQYF. The CDR3 DNA reads TGTGCCAGCAGCCGCGGACAGGGGAGCACAGATACGCAGTATTTT.

This chain connects TRBV25-1 to TRBJ1-1; the match to TRBD1 covers 7 bases. There are 17 residues in the CDR3. Germline loops: CDR1 MGHDK, CDR2 SYGVNS. The V gene end was trimmed by 4 bases and the J gene end by 6 bases; junction bases not matched to a gene: 17. The CDR3 sequence is CASSGHRGERSSSEAFF. The CDR3 DNA sequence: TGTGCCAGCAGTGGCCACAGGGGAGAGAGGTCTTCCTCTGAAGCTTTCTTT.

This clone has just one count. The chain recombines TRBV19 with TRBJ1-1, with D perhaps TRBD1 (5 bases). The CDR3 is 12 residues long. The V end was cut by 3 bases, the J end by 10 bases, with 12 bases between. CDR1 LNHDA and CDR2 SQIVND come from the germline V gene (reference sequence). In nucleotides, the CDR3 is TGTGCCAGTAGTATCGCAGGGCAAGCAGCTTTCTTT. This gives the protein CASSIAGQAAFF.

The CDR3 DNA sequence: TGTGCCAGCAGCTTGGGAAGACAGGTCAACACCGGGGAGCTGTTTTTT. Its translation is CASSLGRQVNTGELFF. The V call is TRBV5-5, the J call TRBJ2-2; D is perhaps TRBD1 (6 bases). This CDR3 comprises 16 residues. Trimming took 0 bases from V and 2 from J, leaving 11 bases between them. The germline CDR1 and CDR2 sequences are SGHKS and YYEKEE (reference sequence).

In this sample, this clone turned up once. This chain links TRBV19 with TRBJ1-5, with a tentative D call TRBD1 (6 bases). Germline CDR1 reads LNHDA; CDR2 reads SQIVND (reference sequence). CDR3 length: 13 amino acids. V lost 7 bases to trimming and J lost 4 bases, with 11 bases between them. The CDR3 nucleotides are TGTGCCAGTACCATCAGGGGTAATCAGCCCCAGCATTTT. This encodes CASTIRGNQPQHF.

V is TRBV19 and J is TRBJ1-4; D gene uncertain. The germline V gene encodes CDR1 LNHDA and CDR2 SQIVND (reference sequence). CDR3 size: 14 residues. V lost 5 bases and J lost 7, with 14 bases in between. CDR3 bases: TGTGCCAGTAGTGCGAGGGCGCAGGTTGAAAAACTGTTTTTT. This gives the protein CASSARAQVEKLFF.

This chain uses TRBV5-1 with TRBJ2-5; 10 nucleotides line up with TRBD1. The CDR3 is 15 residues long. CDR1 and CDR2 from the germline V gene are SGHRS and YFSETQ. V dropped 6 bases and J dropped 4; count of bases not matched to a gene: 9. CDR3 in amino acids: CASTKTGGERETQYF. The CDR3 DNA reads as TGCGCCAGCACCAAGACAGGGGGCGAGAGAGAGACCCAGTACTTC.

In DNA form, the CDR3 reads TGTGCCATTTCCCTAGCGAAGACTAACTATGGCTACACCTTC. It encodes CAISLAKTNYGYTF. The chain links TRBV6-1 to TRBJ1-2; D gene ambiguous. The CDR3 sequence is 14 residues long. Germline CDR1 and CDR2: MNHNS and SASEGT. V was trimmed by 10 bases and J by 0 bases, leaving 15 bases between them.

The chain employs TRBV6-1 and TRBJ1-2; no reliable D call. The length of the CDR3 is 12 residues. V dropped 9 bases and J dropped 0 bases, with 8 bases sitting between them. Germline CDR1 reads MNHNS; CDR2 reads SASEGT. The CDR3 reads CASSEANYGYTF. The DNA of the CDR3 is TGTGCCAGTTCGGAGGCTAACTATGGCTACACCTTC.

The chain employs TRBV5-4 and TRBJ1-6; D might be TRBD1 (6 bases). Germline V lookup: CDR1 SGHNT, CDR2 YYREEE (reference sequence). V lost 5 bases and J lost 6, with 18 bases in between. The CDR3 is 16 residues long. This CDR3 reads CASRPESAGVNSPLHF. CDR3 sequence (DNA): TGTGCCAGCAGACCCGAATCGGCAGGGGTTAATTCACCCCTCCACTTT.

The V and J genes are TRBV28 and TRBJ1-2; the D is unclear. Germline V gives CDR1 MDHEN, CDR2 SYDVKM. The V end lost 1 base, the J end lost 4 bases, and 13 bases lay between the germline ends. The CDR3 is 15 amino acids. The CDR3 DNA reads as TGTGCCAGCAGTTTATTGGGATTCCGGGGCTATGGCTACACCTTC. It translates to CASSLLGFRGYGYTF.